This is a list of T cell receptor beta chains from one sample in a study of T cell responses to AZD1222 COVID-19 vaccine. Method: immunoSEQ multiplex PCR; TCRdb's copy keeps in-frame clones and lacks some. The data show roughly 190,000 clones, with roughly 92% seen just once and about 1.8% held by the top ten. The sample consisted of peripheral blood, taken 28 days after the second AZD1222 dose. These receptors came from an adult who received the AZD1222 COVID-19 vaccine. CDR3s include the opening cysteine and the closing phenylalanine or tryptophan. Fields, in order: J gene, D gene, clone size, V gene, CDR3 length, CDR3 protein, CDR3 DNA. A D gene is named only where the DNA matches it firmly. Only some rows state a clone size, as once, few, many or a class for expanded clones.

j_call: TRBJ2-7; d_call: TRBD1; clone_size: NA; v_call: TRBV19; cdr3_length: 14; cdr3_aa: CASSAPGQRYEQYF; cdr3_nt: TGTGCCAGTAGTGCCCCGGGACAGAGATACGAGCAGTACTTC
j_call: TRBJ2-1; d_call: NA; clone_size: NA; v_call: TRBV18; cdr3_length: 13; cdr3_aa: CASSFDIYNEQFF; cdr3_nt: TGTGCCAGCTCATTCGATATCTACAATGAGCAGTTCTTC
j_call: TRBJ1-2; d_call: NA; clone_size: NA; v_call: TRBV6-2/TRBV6-3; cdr3_length: 15; cdr3_aa: CASSSVLQGNYGYTF; cdr3_nt: TGTGCCAGCAGTTCCGTTTTACAGGGAAACTATGGCTACACCTTC
j_call: TRBJ2-2; d_call: NA; clone_size: NA; v_call: TRBV2; cdr3_length: 13; cdr3_aa: CASKKEGAGELFF; cdr3_nt: TGTGCCTCAAAAAAAGAGGGCGCCGGGGAGCTGTTTTTT
j_call: TRBJ1-2; d_call: NA; clone_size: few; v_call: TRBV7-2; cdr3_length: 11; cdr3_aa: CASSPTGFYTF; cdr3_nt: TGTGCCAGCAGTCCTACAGGGTTCTACACCTTC
j_call: TRBJ2-5; d_call: NA; clone_size: NA; v_call: TRBV3-1/TRBV3-2; cdr3_length: 15; cdr3_aa: CASSVPTGGGETQYF; cdr3_nt: TGTGCCAGCAGCGTTCCAACGGGGGGCGGTGAGACCCAGTACTTC
j_call: TRBJ1-2; d_call: NA; clone_size: once; v_call: TRBV7-3; cdr3_length: 13; cdr3_aa: CASRGFGDYGYTF; cdr3_nt: TGTGCCAGCAGGGGATTCGGGGACTATGGCTACACCTTC
j_call: TRBJ1-1; d_call: NA; clone_size: NA; v_call: TRBV29-1; cdr3_length: 13; cdr3_aa: CSGREYVNTEAFF; cdr3_nt: TGCAGCGGCCGGGAGTACGTGAACACTGAAGCTTTCTTT
j_call: TRBJ2-1; d_call: TRBD2; clone_size: NA; v_call: TRBV5-6; cdr3_length: 16; cdr3_aa: CASSLGLAGVSNEQFF; cdr3_nt: TGTGCCAGCAGCTTAGGGCTGGCGGGAGTTTCTAATGAGCAGTTCTTC
j_call: TRBJ2-1; d_call: TRBD1; clone_size: NA; v_call: TRBV5-1; cdr3_length: 16; cdr3_aa: CASSLVPGQGNNEQFF; cdr3_nt: TGCGCCAGCAGCTTGGTACCGGGACAGGGTAACAATGAGCAGTTCTTC
j_call: TRBJ2-5; d_call: NA; clone_size: NA; v_call: TRBV9; cdr3_length: 15; cdr3_aa: CASSVGVGGGETQYF; cdr3_nt: TGTGCCAGCAGCGTAGGGGTAGGGGGAGGAGAGACCCAGTACTTC
j_call: TRBJ2-1; d_call: TRBD2; clone_size: once; v_call: TRBV18; cdr3_length: 15; cdr3_aa: CASSPGLAKVNEQFF; cdr3_nt: TGTGCCAGCTCACCGGGACTAGCAAAGGTCAATGAGCAGTTCTTC
j_call: TRBJ2-5; d_call: NA; clone_size: NA; v_call: TRBV3-1/TRBV3-2; cdr3_length: 13; cdr3_aa: CASSLPGQETQYF; cdr3_nt: TGTGCCAGCAGCCTGCCGGGGCAAGAGACCCAGTACTTC
j_call: TRBJ1-1; d_call: NA; clone_size: NA; v_call: TRBV12-3/TRBV12-4; cdr3_length: 13; cdr3_aa: CASSLVGATEAFF; cdr3_nt: TGTGCCAGCAGTTTAGTTGGGGCGACTGAAGCTTTCTTT
j_call: TRBJ1-5; d_call: NA; clone_size: NA; v_call: TRBV6-5; cdr3_length: 15; cdr3_aa: CASRKQGIADQPQHF; cdr3_nt: TGTGCCAGCAGGAAACAGGGAATCGCGGATCAGCCCCAGCATTTT